What follows is one T cell receptor (beta chain) and its context. The target of this receptor is not known. No much larger clone is present one base from it, and per-base qualities are unavailable. Measured from the cysteine to the phenylalanine, the CDR3 is 14 residues long. The CDR3 DNA has 42 bases and is translated from base 1. Looking up the germline V gene yields CDR1 SGHTA and CDR2 FQGTGA. V is clipped by 3 bases and J by 7 bases, and the sequence between their germline boundaries is 13 bases long. The immunoSEQ hsTCRB v3.0 assay was used at survey level resolution for TRB variable region sequencing. TRB sequencing targeted a depth of about 35,000-50,000 T-cell genomes per sample. TRB libraries were pooled and sequenced on an Illumina MiSeq using a v3 150-cycle kit. In the authors' own workflow: Repertoire analysis ran in R within a reproducible Nextflow workflow covering QC, data transformation and analysis. LymphoSeq2, an R package for exploring AIRR-Seq data, was used to implement custom analyses. After excluding several samples that yielded fewer than 5000 total TRB sequences, under 200 HIV repertoires remained for analysis. Among the 190 or so HIV repertoires that were kept, roughly 58 were collected before ART initiation and about 130 were collected after ART initiation. Each repertoire was downsampled to 5000 TRB nucleotide sequences, and summary statistics were averaged across 100 downsampling iterations. Only TRB sequences with CDR3 regions of at least seven amino acids were retained for analysis. A Shannon entropy-derived clonality score and the Gini coefficient were used to measure diversity. In the repertoire networks, any two of the top 5000 CDR3 amino acid sequences were connected whenever the two sequences differed by an edit distance of one. Antigen specificity groups and MHC restriction were predicted for TRB CDR3 amino acid sequences with GLIPH2. Known CMV, EBV, HIV or tissue antigen associations were flagged by matching CDR3 amino acid sequences against VDJdb and McPAS-TCR. Pre-ART, post-ART and control groups were compared with Wilcoxon signed-rank tests and Holm-Bonferroni correction. What TCRdb holds here is the immuneACCESS table cut down to in-frame rearrangements. Part of the clones is not present; checked against another copy, under half of the missing clones reflect an unresolved V gene, and the others are unexplained. V and J calls and clone size follow that table, whereas D and trimming were derived from the DNA. In this sample the table shows about 28,000 clones, nearly 95% of which occur a single time. The ten biggest clones cover 7% to 9% of the sample.

Participants were included only if at least one PBMC sample before ART initiation and at least two post-ART samples were available. Every participant with HIV received treatment in the United States of America. Before DNA extraction, cryopreserved samples of 1-10 million PBMC were thawed and then washed. At the time of the earliest PBMC sample, participants with HIV were aged between roughly 20 and 55 years. Each participant contributed PBMC samples from 1-4 timepoints before ART initiation and 2-8 timepoints after ART initiation, with a median of 7 samples. Serial HIV viral load, CD4+ T-cell count, ART history and demographic data were obtained for every participant. Using a Qiagen kit on a QIAcube, genomic DNA was extracted from unsorted PBMC, with samples processed in batches of 12. The data were taken from a study of long-term antiretroviral therapy in people with HIV (dated by TCRdb to 2021 to 2024). For context, the study as a whole: Collection of the earliest samples took place about a decade ahead of the 2015 WHO recommendation for immediate ART, at a time when ART was typically delayed until CD4 counts fell. Of the roughly 31 participants with HIV, roughly twelve were female. A retrospective serial study tested whether ART initiation and durable HIV suppression were associated with changes in peripheral blood TRB repertoire composition and diversity. A total of 150 to 200 cryopreserved PBMC samples came from 25 to 35 adults with confirmed HIV infection and were collected serially over a mean of roughly six years (range 1-12). No cross-contamination during QIAcube processing was shown when test extractions of a monoclonal T-cell line were performed alongside about 33 polyclonal samples. The research as a whole found: Unsorted PBMC were profiled instead of sorted CD4+ and CD8+ T cells because pre-ART samples had limited cell numbers. The samples span the years 2004 to 2017, and the ART regimens used at that time may not be as effective as current regimens. CDR3 length ranges in HIV repertoires were narrower than in controls, and network structure suggested an antigen-experienced repertoire with only a slight naive shift after ART. Limited PBMC availability meant only the TCR beta chain was sequenced, without alpha chain pairing. Inferences about post-ART repertoire changes are limited because no data were available on ART adherence, viral resistance or therapy changes. Expanded TRB clones identified before ART initiation dominated the repertoire at all time points, although this dominance fluctuated and declined in many PLHIV after ART. Starting ART was linked to a significant rise in TRB diversity, yet even after long-term ART the diversity remained significantly lower than in transplant donor controls.

The receptor's source is a man aged 25 to 45 with HIV. The sequence is built from TRBV7-3 and TRBJ2-1; TRBD2 is a weak D gene call, 6 bases matching. The sequencing used unsorted PBMCs, collected approximately 6.1 years after starting antiretroviral therapy. The CDR3: CASSFGGDGNEQFF. The nucleotide sequence is given as TGTGCCAGCAGCTTCGGCGGGGACGGGAATGAGCAGTTCTTC.